This TCR beta chain derives from a study of metastatic and nonmetastatic thyroid tumors. Study at large: Repertoires of blood and of tissue (tumor or nodule) from malignant and benign thyroid patients were compared. General study results and limits: Reports indicated that malignant thyroid tumors showed significantly higher TCR beta diversity than benign nodules did, in blood and tumor.

In the authors' methods: Variation in CDR3 across clinicopathological groups served as the basis for constructing a distant-metastasis classifier in papillary thyroid cancer. TCRdb re-analyzed the PCR reads using MiXCR. The authors' filters were not applied to this entry. The sample lists about 60,000 clones, about a sixth seen once, with roughly a tenth in the top ten. The germline V gene has CDR1 SGHRS and CDR2 YFSETQ. CDR3 length: 13 amino acids. This clone was detected a few times. Its antigen is not known. A much larger clone is a single base away; this may be a read error. Other DNA sequences from this sample encode an identical CDR3 as well. Until they underwent thyroid surgery, no patient had received any treatment.

This TCR derives from a male donor with papillary thyroid cancer or a benign thyroid nodule (not recorded which). Some clones in this sample may be carry-over from other donors' samples. V gene TRBV5-1 combines with J gene TRBJ1-1; D unresolved. The sample was blood. CDR3 nucleotide sequence: TGCGCCAGCAGCGTTACTAACCCCACTGAGGCTTTCTTT. This sequence encodes CASSVTNPTEAFF.